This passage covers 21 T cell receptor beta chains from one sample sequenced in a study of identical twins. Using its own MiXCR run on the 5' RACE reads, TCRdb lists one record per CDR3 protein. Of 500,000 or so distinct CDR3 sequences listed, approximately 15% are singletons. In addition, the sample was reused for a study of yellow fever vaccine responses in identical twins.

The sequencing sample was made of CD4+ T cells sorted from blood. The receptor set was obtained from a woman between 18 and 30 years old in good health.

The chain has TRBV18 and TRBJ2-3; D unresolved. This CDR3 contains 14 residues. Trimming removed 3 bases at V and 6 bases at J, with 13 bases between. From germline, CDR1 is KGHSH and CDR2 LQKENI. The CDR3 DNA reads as TGTGCCAGCTCACCCCCACTCCCCGTGGATACGCAGTATTTT. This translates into CASSPPLPVDTQYF.

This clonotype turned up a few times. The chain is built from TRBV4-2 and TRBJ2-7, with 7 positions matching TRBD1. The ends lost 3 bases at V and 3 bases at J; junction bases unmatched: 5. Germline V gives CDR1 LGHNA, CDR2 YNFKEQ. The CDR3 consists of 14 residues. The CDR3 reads CASSHLGQNYEQYF. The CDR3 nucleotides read TGTGCCAGCAGCCACCTGGGACAGAACTACGAGCAGTACTTC.

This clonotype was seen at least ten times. CDR3 protein: CASSYQRASDPAGELFF. The CDR3 nucleotides are TGTGCCAGCAGTTACCAAAGGGCAAGTGACCCTGCCGGGGAGCTGTTTTTT. This chain links TRBV6-2 or TRBV6-3 with TRBJ2-2, with unresolved D. CDR1 and CDR2 from the germline V gene are MNHEY and SVGEGT. The CDR3 length is 17 residues. V lost 2 bases and J 6 bases, leaving 19 bases between the germline ends.

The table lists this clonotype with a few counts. CDR3 sequence reads: CASSLARTGVGGELFF. The DNA of the CDR3 is TGTGCCAGCAGCTTAGCGAGGACGGGAGTCGGCGGGGAGCTGTTTTTT. The chain recombines TRBV7-2 with TRBJ2-2; maybe TRBD2 (6 bases). There are 16 residues in the CDR3. The germline gives CDR1 SGHTA, CDR2 FQGNSA. The V gene lost 0 bases and the J gene lost 7 bases, with 15 bases spanning the gap.

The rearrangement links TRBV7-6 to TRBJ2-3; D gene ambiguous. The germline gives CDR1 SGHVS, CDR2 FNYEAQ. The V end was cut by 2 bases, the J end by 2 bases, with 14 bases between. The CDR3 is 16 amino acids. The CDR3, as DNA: TGTGCCAGCAGCTTAAACCTGGGCCAGCCCACAGATACGCAGTATTTT. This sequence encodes CASSLNLGQPTDTQYF.

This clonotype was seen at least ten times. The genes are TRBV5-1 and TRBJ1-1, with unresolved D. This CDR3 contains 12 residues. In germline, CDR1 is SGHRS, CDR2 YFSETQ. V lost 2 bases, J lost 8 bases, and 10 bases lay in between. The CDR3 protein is CASSFDGAEAFF. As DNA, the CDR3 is TGCGCCAGCAGCTTCGACGGCGCGGAAGCTTTCTTT. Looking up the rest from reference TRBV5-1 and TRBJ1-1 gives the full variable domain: KAGVTQTPRYLIKTRGQQVTLSCSPISGHRSVSWYQQTPGQGLQFLFEYFSETQRNKGNFPGRFSGRQFSNSRSEMNVSTLELGDSALYLCASSFDGAEAFFGQGTRLTVV.

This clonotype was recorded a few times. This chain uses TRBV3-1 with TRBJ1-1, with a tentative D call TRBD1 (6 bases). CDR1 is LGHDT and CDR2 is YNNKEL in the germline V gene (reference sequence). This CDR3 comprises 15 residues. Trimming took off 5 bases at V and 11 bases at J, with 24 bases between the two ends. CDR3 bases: TGTGCCAGCAGCACGTACGACAGGAAGGGTTTAGGGGCTTTCTTT. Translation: CASSTYDRKGLGAFF.

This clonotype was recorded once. The CDR3 DNA reads TGTGCCAGCAGCCACCCCATCTACAATGAGCAGTTCTTC. Translating it yields CASSHPIYNEQFF. The chain recombines TRBV6-1 with TRBJ2-1, with D unresolved. This CDR3 has 13 amino acids. Germline CDR1 and CDR2: MNHNS and SASEGT. V shed 6 bases and J shed 3 bases, with 9 bases lying between them.

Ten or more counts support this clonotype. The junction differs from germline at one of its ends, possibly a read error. The CDR3 loop reads CASSSLNEQFF. DNA for the CDR3: TGCGCCAGCAGCTCCCTCAATGAGCAGTTCTTC. This sequence joins TRBV12-3 or TRBV12-4 and TRBJ2-1; D is unresolved. This CDR3 is 11 amino acids long.

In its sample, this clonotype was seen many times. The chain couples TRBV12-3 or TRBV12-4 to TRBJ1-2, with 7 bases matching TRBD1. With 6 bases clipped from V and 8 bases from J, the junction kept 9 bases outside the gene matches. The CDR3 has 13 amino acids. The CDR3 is CASSQQGIRGYTF. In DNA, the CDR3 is TGTGCCAGCAGCCAACAGGGGATCCGAGGCTACACCTTC.

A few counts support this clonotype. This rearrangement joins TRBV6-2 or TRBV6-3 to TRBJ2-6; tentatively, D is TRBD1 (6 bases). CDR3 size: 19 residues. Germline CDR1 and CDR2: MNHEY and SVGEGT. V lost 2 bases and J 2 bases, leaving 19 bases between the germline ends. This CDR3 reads CASSYGRRSQGPGANVLTF. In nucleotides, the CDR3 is TGTGCCAGCAGTTACGGTCGAAGATCACAGGGTCCTGGGGCCAACGTCCTGACTTTC.

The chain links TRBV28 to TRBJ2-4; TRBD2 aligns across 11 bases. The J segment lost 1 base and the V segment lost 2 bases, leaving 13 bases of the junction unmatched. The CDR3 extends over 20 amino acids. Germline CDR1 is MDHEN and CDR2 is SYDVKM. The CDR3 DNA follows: TGTGCCAGCAGTTTAAGGCGACTAGCGGGACGCCAGGGGGCCAAAAACATTCAGTACTTC. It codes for CASSLRRLAGRQGAKNIQYF.

The DNA for the CDR3 is TGTGCCAGCAGCAAAGTTGGGACAAGTAACACCGGGGAGCTGTTTTTT. This gives the protein CASSKVGTSNTGELFF. The chain employs TRBV21-1 and TRBJ2-2; the D call of TRBD1 is as the table states it, not checked on the DNA. TRBV21-1 has pseudogene status. The CDR3 is 16 amino acids.

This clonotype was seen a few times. The CDR3 region is CASSFFSGGVDTGELFF. CDR3 nucleotides: TGTGCCAGCAGTTTCTTTAGCGGGGGGGTCGACACCGGGGAGCTGTTTTTT. The gene calls are TRBV12-3 or TRBV12-4 and TRBJ2-2, with 11 positions matching TRBD2. V dropped 3 bases and J dropped 3; count of bases not matched to a gene: 6. The length of the CDR3 is 17 residues.

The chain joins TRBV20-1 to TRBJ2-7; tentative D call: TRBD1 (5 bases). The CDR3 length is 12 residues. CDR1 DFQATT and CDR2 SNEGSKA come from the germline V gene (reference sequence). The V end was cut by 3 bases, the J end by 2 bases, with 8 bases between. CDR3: CSASAGPYEQYF. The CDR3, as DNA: TGCAGTGCTAGCGCAGGGCCCTACGAGCAGTACTTC.

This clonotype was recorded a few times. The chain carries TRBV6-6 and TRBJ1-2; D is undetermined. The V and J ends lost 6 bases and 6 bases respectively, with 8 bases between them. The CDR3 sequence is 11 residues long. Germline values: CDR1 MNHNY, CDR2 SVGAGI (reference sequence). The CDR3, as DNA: TGTGCCAGCAGCCCGGTCGATGGCTACACCTTC. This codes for CASSPVDGYTF.

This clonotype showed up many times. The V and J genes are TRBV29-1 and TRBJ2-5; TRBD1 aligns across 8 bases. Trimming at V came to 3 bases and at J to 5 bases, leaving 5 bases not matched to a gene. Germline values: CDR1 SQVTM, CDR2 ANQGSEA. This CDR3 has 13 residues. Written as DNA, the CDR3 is TGCAGCGTTGACATTACAGGGGGGGAGACCCAGTACTTC. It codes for CSVDITGGETQYF. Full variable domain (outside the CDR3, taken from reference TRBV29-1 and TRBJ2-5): SAVISQKPSRDICQRGTSLTIQCQVDSQVTMMFWYRQQPGQSLTLIATANQGSEATYESGFVIDKFPISRPNLTFSTLTVSNMSPEDSSIYLCSVDITGGETQYFGPGTRLLVL.

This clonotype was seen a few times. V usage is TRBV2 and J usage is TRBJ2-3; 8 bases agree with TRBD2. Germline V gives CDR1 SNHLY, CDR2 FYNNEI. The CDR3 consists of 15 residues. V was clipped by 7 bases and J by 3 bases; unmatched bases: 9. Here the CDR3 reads CASNTGRVGTDTQYF. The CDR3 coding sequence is TGTGCCAGCAACACCGGGAGGGTGGGGACAGATACGCAGTATTTT.

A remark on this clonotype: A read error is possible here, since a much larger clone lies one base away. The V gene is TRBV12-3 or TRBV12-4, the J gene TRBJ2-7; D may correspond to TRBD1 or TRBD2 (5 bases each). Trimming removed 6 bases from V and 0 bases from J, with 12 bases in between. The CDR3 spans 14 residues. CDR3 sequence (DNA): TGTGCCAGCAGCCGGGGCAAGGACTCCTACGAGCAGTACTTC. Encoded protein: CASSRGKDSYEQYF.

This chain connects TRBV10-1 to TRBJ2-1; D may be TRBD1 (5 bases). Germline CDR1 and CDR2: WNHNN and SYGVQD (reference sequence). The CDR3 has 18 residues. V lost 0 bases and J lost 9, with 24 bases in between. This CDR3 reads CASSESTLGPGFGGEQFF. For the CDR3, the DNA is TGCGCCAGCAGTGAGTCGACTCTTGGTCCAGGGTTCGGCGGTGAGCAGTTCTTC.

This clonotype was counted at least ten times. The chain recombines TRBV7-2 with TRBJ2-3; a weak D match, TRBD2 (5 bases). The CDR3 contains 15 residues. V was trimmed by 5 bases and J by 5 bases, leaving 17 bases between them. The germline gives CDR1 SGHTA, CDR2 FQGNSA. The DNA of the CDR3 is TGTGCCAGCAGCCACCGGGATCCAGTATTAGATACGCAGTATTTT. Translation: CASSHRDPVLDTQYF.